This T cell receptor (beta chain) was sequenced in a study of tumor and adjacent non-tumor tissue in lung cancer. The overall study: On average, productive TCRbeta reads reached some 4.2 million per sample. Study-wide points: Tumor tissue had significantly higher TCR diversity than normal lung. Tumor TCR diversity, when higher, was linked to shorter survival.

TCRbeta libraries were built with three rounds of nested PCR, modified from ARM-PCR. MiXCR was run by TCRdb on the multiplex PCR reads, yielding one entry per CDR3 protein. The top ten clones hold roughly 21% of a sample with tens of thousands of distinct CDR3 sequences, just under 60% of them seen once. The V gene's germline CDR1 is MNHGY and CDR2 SAAAGT. Trimming removed 4 bases at V and 8 bases at J, with 43 bases between. The CDR3 is 23 amino acids. The template was RNA from unsorted bulk tissue. Note on this clonotype: Its antigen is not known.

The sequence came from a man aged 50-60 years with non-small cell lung cancer. The genes are TRBV6-8 and TRBJ2-3, with D maybe TRBD1 (8 bases). What was sequenced was lung tumor tissue. The CDR3 is CASSSGQGKPAGSSYVSPVTQYF. CDR3 sequence (DNA): TGTGCCAGCAGTTCTGGACAGGGTAAACCAGCGGGATCATCCTATGTGTCCCCAGTTACGCAGTATTTT.